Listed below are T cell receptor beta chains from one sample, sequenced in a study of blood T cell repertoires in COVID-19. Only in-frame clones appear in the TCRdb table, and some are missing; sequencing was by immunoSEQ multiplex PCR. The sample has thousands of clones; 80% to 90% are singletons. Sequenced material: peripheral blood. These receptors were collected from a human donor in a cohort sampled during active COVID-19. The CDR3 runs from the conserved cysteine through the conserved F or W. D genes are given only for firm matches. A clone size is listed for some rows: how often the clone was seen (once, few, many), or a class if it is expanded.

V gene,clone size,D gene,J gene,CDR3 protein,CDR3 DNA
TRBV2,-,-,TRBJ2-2,CASRPGLGLTGELFF,TGTGCCAGCAGGCCGGGACTGGGGCTCACCGGGGAGCTGTTTTTT
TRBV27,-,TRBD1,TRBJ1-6,CASSLLQQGYSPLHF,TGTGCCAGCAGTTTATTACAACAGGGGTATTCACCCCTCCACTTT
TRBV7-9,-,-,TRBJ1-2,CASSLYSTEEAYGYTF,TGTGCCAGCAGCTTATATTCAACAGAGGAGGCCTATGGCTACACCTTC
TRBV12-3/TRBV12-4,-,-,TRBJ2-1,CASSPGQVYEQFF,TGTGCCAGCAGCCCGGGACAAGTCTATGAGCAGTTCTTC
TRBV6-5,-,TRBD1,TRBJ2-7,CASSYGDRGTYEQYF,TGTGCCAGCAGTTACGGGGACAGGGGCACCTACGAGCAGTACTTC
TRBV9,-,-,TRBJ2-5,CASSEDTRRGTKETQYF,TGTGCCAGCAGCGAGGACACCCGGCGGGGTACCAAAGAGACCCAGTACTTC
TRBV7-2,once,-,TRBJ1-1,CASSLGQGMNTEAFF,TGTGCCAGCAGCTTAGGTCAGGGAATGAACACTGAAGCTTTCTTT
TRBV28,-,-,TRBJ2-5,CASSFAGGVLEETQYF,TGTGCCAGCAGTTTTGCCGGGGGAGTGTTGGAAGAGACCCAGTACTTC
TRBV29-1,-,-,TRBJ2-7,CSVGIGVEQYF,TGCAGCGTTGGTATAGGGGTCGAGCAGTACTTC
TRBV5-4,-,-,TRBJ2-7,CASSSSGNVYEQYF,TGTGCCAGCAGCTCCTCAGGGAACGTCTACGAGCAGTACTTC
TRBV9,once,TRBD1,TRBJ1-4,CASTKGDSPNVGKLFF,TGTGCCAGCACGAAAGGGGACAGCCCCAATGTAGGAAAACTGTTTTTT
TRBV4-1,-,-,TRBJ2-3,CASSYGVGTDTQYF,TGCGCCAGCAGCTACGGGGTGGGCACAGATACGCAGTATTTT
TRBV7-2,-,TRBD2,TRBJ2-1,CASSLGGGSGGSSYNEQFF,TGTGCCAGCAGCTTAGGCGGGGGGTCCGGGGGGAGCTCCTACAATGAGCAGTTCTTC
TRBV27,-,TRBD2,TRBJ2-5,CASSPGLAGVGGTQYF,TGTGCCAGCAGTCCGGGACTAGCGGGAGTGGGCGGGACCCAGTACTTC
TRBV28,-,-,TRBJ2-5,CASSPYRGAGETQYF,TGTGCCAGCAGTCCCTATCGGGGGGCTGGGGAGACCCAGTACTTC
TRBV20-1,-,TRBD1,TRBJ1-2,CSASSQGAGYGYTF,TGCAGTGCTAGTTCCCAGGGGGCGGGCTATGGCTACACCTTC
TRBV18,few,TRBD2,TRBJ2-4,CASSPRGFSGSGKAKNIQYF,TGTGCCAGCTCACCACGCGGGTTTAGCGGGAGTGGGAAAGCCAAAAACATTCAGTACTTC
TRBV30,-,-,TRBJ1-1,CAWSPGQGTEAFF,TGTGCCTGGAGTCCAGGCCAGGGGACTGAAGCTTTCTTT
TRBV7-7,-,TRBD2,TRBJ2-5,CASSLGPLTSGRAYHETQYF,TGTGCTAGCAGCTTAGGGCCTTTGACTAGCGGGAGGGCCTACCATGAGACCCAGTACTTC
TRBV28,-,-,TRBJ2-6,CASRVPPGVLTF,TGTGCCAGCAGGGTTCCACCAGGGGTCCTGACTTTC
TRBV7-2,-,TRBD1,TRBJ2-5,CASSFVLTGVRETQYF,TGTGCCAGCAGCTTCGTTCTGACAGGGGTTCGGGAGACCCAGTACTTC
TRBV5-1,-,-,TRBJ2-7,CASSWRQPGEQYF,TGCGCCAGCAGCTGGCGGCAGCCCGGCGAGCAGTACTTC
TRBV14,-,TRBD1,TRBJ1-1,CASSQRQGRYTEAFF,TGTGCCAGCAGCCAACGACAGGGGAGGTACACTGAAGCTTTCTTT
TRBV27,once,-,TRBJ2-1,CASSFLSGDNEQFF,TGTGCCAGCAGTTTCCTCTCGGGGGACAATGAGCAGTTCTTC
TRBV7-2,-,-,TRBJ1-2,CASSVRELANYGYTF,TGTGCCAGCAGCGTTAGGGAACTAGCTAACTATGGCTACACCTTC
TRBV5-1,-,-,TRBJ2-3,CASNRQVSTDTQYF,TGCGCCAGCAACCGACAGGTTAGCACAGATACGCAGTATTTT
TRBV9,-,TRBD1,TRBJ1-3,CASSPGGAGMGNTIYF,TGTGCCAGCAGCCCAGGGGGAGCAGGGATGGGAAACACCATATATTTT
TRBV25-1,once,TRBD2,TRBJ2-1,CASSFPGLASYNEQFF,TGTGCCAGCAGTTTTCCGGGACTAGCATCCTACAATGAGCAGTTCTTC
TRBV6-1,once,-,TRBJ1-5,CASSEVRGGNQPQHF,TGTGCCAGCAGTGAGGTCAGGGGCGGCAATCAGCCCCAGCATTTT
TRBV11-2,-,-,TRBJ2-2,CASSLIATGTGELFF,TGTGCCAGCAGTCTGATAGCGACAGGCACCGGGGAGCTGTTTTTT
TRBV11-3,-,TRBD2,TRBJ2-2,CASSDGLAGTGELFF,TGTGCCAGCAGCGATGGACTAGCCGGCACCGGGGAGCTGTTTTTT
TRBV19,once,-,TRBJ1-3,CASSGFGWSTIYF,TGTGCCAGTAGCGGTTTCGGCTGGAGCACCATATATTTT
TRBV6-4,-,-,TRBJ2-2,CASRPQSNTGELFF,TGTGCCAGCAGGCCGCAGTCAAACACCGGGGAGCTGTTTTTT
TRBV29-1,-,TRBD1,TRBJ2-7,CSVDSDRGPTYEQYF,TGCAGCGTTGACTCAGACAGGGGCCCTACCTACGAGCAGTACTTC
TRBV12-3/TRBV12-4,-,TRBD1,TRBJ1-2,CASRVTGTWGYTF,TGTGCCAGCAGGGTGACAGGGACTTGGGGCTACACCTTC
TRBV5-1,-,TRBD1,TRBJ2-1,CASSLGDSHKPEQFF,TGCGCCAGCAGCTTGGGGGACAGTCACAAACCCGAGCAGTTCTTC
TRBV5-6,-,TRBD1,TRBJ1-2,CASSLPDREGRYGYTF,TGTGCCAGCAGCCTCCCGGACAGGGAAGGGAGGTATGGCTACACCTTC
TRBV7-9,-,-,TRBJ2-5,CASSVSGGETQYF,TGTGCCAGCAGCGTTAGCGGAGGAGAGACCCAGTACTTC
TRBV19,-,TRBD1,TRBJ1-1,CASTAGQGASTEAFF,TGTGCCAGTACCGCGGGACAGGGGGCCTCCACTGAAGCTTTCTTT
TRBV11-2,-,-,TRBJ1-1,CASSSFLNTEAFF,TGTGCCAGCAGCTCTTTCCTGAACACTGAAGCTTTCTTT
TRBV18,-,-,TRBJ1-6,CASSKQGDYNSPLHF,TGTGCCAGCTCAAAACAGGGTGACTATAATTCACCCCTCCACTTT
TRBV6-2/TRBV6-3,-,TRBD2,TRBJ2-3,CASSYPLAGRTDTQYF,TGTGCCAGCAGTTACCCCCTAGCGGGCCGCACAGATACGCAGTATTTT
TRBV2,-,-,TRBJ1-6,CASSIRVGSYNSPLHF,TGTGCCAGCAGTATCAGGGTGGGTTCCTATAATTCACCCCTCCACTTT
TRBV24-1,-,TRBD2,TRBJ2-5,CATSDRLAGGETQYF,TGTGCCACCAGTGATCGACTAGCGGGAGGAGAGACCCAGTACTTC
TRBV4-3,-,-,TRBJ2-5,CASSQAGVEETQYF,TGCGCCAGCAGCCAAGCCGGGGTGGAAGAGACCCAGTACTTC
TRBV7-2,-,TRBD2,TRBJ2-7,CASSFGTSGRNDEQYF,TGTGCCAGCAGCTTCGGGACTAGCGGGAGGAACGACGAGCAGTACTTC
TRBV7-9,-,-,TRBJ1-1,CASSTTTANTEAFF,TGTGCCAGCAGCACGACAACGGCGAACACTGAAGCTTTCTTT
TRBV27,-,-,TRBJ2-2,CASTAGSNTGELFF,TGTGCCAGCACCGCGGGGTCTAACACCGGGGAGCTGTTTTTT
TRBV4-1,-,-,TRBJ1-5,CASSHGVQVSNQPQHF,TGCGCCAGCAGCCATGGCGTACAGGTTAGCAATCAGCCCCAGCATTTT
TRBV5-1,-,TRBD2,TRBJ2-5,CASSLGPLGLAGSETQYF,TGCGCCAGCAGCTTGGGGCCTCTGGGACTAGCGGGGAGTGAGACCCAGTACTTC
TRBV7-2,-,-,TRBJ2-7,CASSLAGRTYEQYF,TGTGCCAGCAGCTTAGCGGGCAGAACCTACGAGCAGTACTTC
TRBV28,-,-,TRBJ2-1,CASSTPGREQFF,TGTGCCAGCAGTACCCCGGGGAGGGAGCAGTTCTTC